A single T cell receptor beta chain is shown here with its context. As yet, its antigen is unknown. Measured with immunoSEQ multiplex PCR; TCRdb has only the in-frame clones, and not every one. Here the sample spans 12,000 to 15,000 clones, approximately 98% being singletons. The entry originates in a study of monozygotic twins with cystic fibrosis. The study's findings and limits: In 13 of 16 pairs, V gene usage was closest to the co-twin's. Low clonality (median 0.0095) suggested a mostly naive repertoire.

V was shortened by 0 bases and J by 5 bases, with 10 bases between the two germline ends. The CDR3 runs to 14 residues. CDR1 and CDR2 (germline): LGHNA, YNFKEQ. Sequenced material: blood. This chain links TRBV4-2 with TRBJ2-5; perhaps TRBD1 as D (6 bases). This sequence originates from a girl aged 2 to 10 with cystic fibrosis. CDR3 coding DNA: TGTGCCAGCAGCCAAGACCCAGGGGCGGAGACCCAGTACTTC. Protein sequence: CASSQDPGAETQYF.